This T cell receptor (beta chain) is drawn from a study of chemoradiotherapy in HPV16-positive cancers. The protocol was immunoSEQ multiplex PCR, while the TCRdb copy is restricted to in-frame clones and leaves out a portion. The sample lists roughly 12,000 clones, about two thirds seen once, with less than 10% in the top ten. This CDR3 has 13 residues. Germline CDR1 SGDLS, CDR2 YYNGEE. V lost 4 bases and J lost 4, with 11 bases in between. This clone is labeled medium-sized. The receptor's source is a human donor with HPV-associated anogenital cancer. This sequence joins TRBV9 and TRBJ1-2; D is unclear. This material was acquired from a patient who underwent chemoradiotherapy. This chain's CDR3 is CASSPSGVYGYTF. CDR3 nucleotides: TGTGCCAGCAGCCCAAGCGGGGTCTATGGCTACACCTTC. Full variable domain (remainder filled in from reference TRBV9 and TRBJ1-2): DSGVTQTPKHLITATGQRVTLRCSPRSGDLSVYWYQQSLDQGLQFLIQYYNGEERAKGNILERFSAQQFPDLHSELNLSSLELGDSALYFCASSPSGVYGYTFGSGTRLTVV.